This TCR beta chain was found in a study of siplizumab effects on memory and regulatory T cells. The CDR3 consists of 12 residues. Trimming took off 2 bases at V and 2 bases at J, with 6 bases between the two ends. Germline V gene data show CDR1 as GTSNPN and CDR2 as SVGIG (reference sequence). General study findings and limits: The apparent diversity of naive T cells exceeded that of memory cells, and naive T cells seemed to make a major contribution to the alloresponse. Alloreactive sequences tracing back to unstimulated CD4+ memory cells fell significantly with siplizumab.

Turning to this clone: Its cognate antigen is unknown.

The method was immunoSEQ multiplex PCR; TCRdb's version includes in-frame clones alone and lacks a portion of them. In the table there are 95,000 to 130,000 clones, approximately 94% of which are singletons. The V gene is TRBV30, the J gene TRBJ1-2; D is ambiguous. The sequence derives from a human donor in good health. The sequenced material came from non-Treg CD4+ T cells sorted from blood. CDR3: CAWSRVNYGYTF. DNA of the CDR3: TGTGCCTGGAGTCGGGTGAACTATGGCTACACCTTC.